The clone carrying this T cell receptor beta chain showed up just a few times. The antigen is not known. Distinct nucleotide sequences in the sample also encode this CDR3. All patients were untreated before thyroid surgery. Using MiXCR, TCRdb re-called clones from the PCR reads. Among some 25,000 clones, around a fifth were seen once, and the ten largest hold roughly 5.1%. The CDR3 length is 17 residues. In germline, CDR1 is MNHNS, CDR2 SASEGT. Trimming removed 2 bases at V and 0 bases at J, with 11 bases between. This sample was taken from a study of metastatic and nonmetastatic thyroid tumors. Study-level points and caveats: Within blood and tumor, benign nodules reportedly had significantly lower TCR beta diversity than malignant thyroid tumors did.

The chain recombines TRBV6-1 with TRBJ1-6; TRBD1 is a possible D gene (5 bases). Material: blood. The sequence was obtained from a male donor with papillary thyroid cancer or a benign thyroid nodule (not recorded which). Some clones in this sample may be carry-over from other donors' samples. The CDR3 nucleotides read TGTGCCAGCAGTGAACCTGCAGGGCGCTCCTATAATTCACCCCTCCACTTT. Encoded protein: CASSEPAGRSYNSPLHF.